The 32 T cell receptor beta chains in this list originate from one sample, sequenced in a study of shared clonotypes between healthy human individuals. The assay was immunoSEQ multiplex PCR, and TCRdb's table has in-frame clones only and misses some. This sample has a few hundred thousand clones, with approximately 70% found just once. Source material: memory CD4+ T cells sorted from blood. The sample's subset: CD45RA-negative fraction. These receptors all stem from a man aged 25 to 40 in good health.

This clone was recorded many times. The gene calls are TRBV5-1 and TRBJ2-5; D is unclear. CDR1 and CDR2 (germline): SGHRS, YFSETQ. The ends were cut back, 0 bases at V and 5 bases at J, with 11 bases in the middle. CDR3 size: 14 residues. The CDR3 loop is CASSLDFNPETQYF. CDR3 bases: TGCGCCAGCAGCTTGGACTTTAATCCGGAGACCCAGTACTTC.

This clone was seen many times. CDR3 in DNA: TGTGCCAGCAGTTTATCGCTAGGGCGGGAGTATGATACGCAGTATTTT. Its protein is CASSLSLGREYDTQYF. The V call is TRBV27, the J call TRBJ2-3; 7 nucleotides match TRBD2. With V trimmed by 0 bases and J by 6 bases, 9 bases remained unmatched. In germline, CDR1 is MNHEY, CDR2 SMNVEV (reference sequence). This CDR3 contains 16 residues.

The J gene is TRBJ1-4, the V gene TRBV28; 8 nucleotides agree with TRBD1. V dropped 5 bases and J dropped 7; count of bases not matched to a gene: 9. There are 15 residues in the CDR3. In germline, CDR1 is MDHEN, CDR2 SYDVKM. The CDR3 spells CASSSWTGITEKLFF. CDR3 DNA sequence: TGTGCCAGCAGTAGTTGGACAGGGATAACTGAAAAACTGTTTTTT. The whole variable domain, remainder taken from reference TRBV28 and TRBJ1-4, is DVKVTQSSRYLVKRTGEKVFLECVQDMDHENMFWYRQDPGLGLRLIYFSYDVKMKEKGDIPEGYSVSREKKERFSLILESASTNQTSMYLCASSSWTGITEKLFFGSGTQLSVL.

This clone was seen many times. The chain has TRBV2 and TRBJ2-7, with 10 bases matching TRBD2. Germline V gene sequence: CDR1 SNHLY, CDR2 FYNNEI. The J segment lost 5 bases and the V segment lost 7 bases, leaving 8 bases of the junction unmatched. The CDR3 has 14 amino acids. For the CDR3, the DNA is TGTGCCAGCACTAAGAACCTAGCGGGAGACGAGCAGTACTTC. The encoded protein is CASTKNLAGDEQYF.

The count of this clone is one. The chain uses TRBV5-1 and TRBJ2-5; the D gene is possibly TRBD1 (6 bases). The length of the CDR3 is 12 residues. Germline CDR1 and CDR2: SGHRS and YFSETQ. V was pared by 3 bases and J by 5 bases, with 8 bases between. CDR3 residues: CASSYTGETQYF. CDR3 nucleotides: TGCGCCAGCAGCTATACAGGGGAGACCCAGTACTTC.

Comment on this clone: The junction departs from germline at one end; a sequencing error may be responsible. This chain connects TRBV7-9 to TRBJ2-7; 11 bases map to TRBD2. There are 14 residues in the CDR3. Germline V CDR1 and CDR2: SEHNR, FQNEAQ (reference sequence). The chain's CDR3 is CASSVAGGPYEQYF. The CDR3 DNA is TGTGCCAGCAGCGTAGCGGGAGGGCCTTACGAGCAGTACTTC. The full variable domain, completed using reference TRBV7-9 and TRBJ2-7, is DTGVSQNPRHKITKRGQNVTFRCDPISEHNRLYWYRQTLGQGPEFLTYFQNEAQLEKSRLLSDRFSAERPKGSFSTLEIQRTEQGDSAMYLCASSVAGGPYEQYFGPGTRLTVT.

This clone was observed a handful of times. This chain connects TRBV10-1 to TRBJ1-5, with 9 bases identical to TRBD1. With V trimmed by 4 bases and J by 16 bases, 5 bases remained unmatched. Germline values: CDR1 WNHNN, CDR2 SYGVQD (reference sequence). The CDR3 loop spans 11 amino acids. The CDR3 DNA sequence: TGCGCCAGCAGTGGGGACAGGGTAGGACATTTT. Its translation is CASSGDRVGHF.

The J gene is TRBJ2-1, the V gene TRBV9, with 12 bases that match TRBD2. This CDR3 has 19 amino acids. The germline V gene encodes CDR1 SGDLS and CDR2 YYNGEE. With V trimmed by 4 bases and J by 0 bases, 11 bases remained unmatched. Written as DNA, the CDR3 is TGTGCCAGCAGCCCGTTGAGGACTAGCGGGACCAACTCCTACAATGAGCAGTTCTTC. This gives the protein CASSPLRTSGTNSYNEQFF.

This clone was observed once. The chain employs TRBV5-1 and TRBJ2-7, with D tentatively TRBD2 (7 bases). The germline V gene has CDR1 SGHRS and CDR2 YFSETQ. This CDR3 is built from 16 residues. The V end lost 6 bases, the J end lost 5 bases, and 24 bases lay between the germline ends. The CDR3 bases are TGCGCCAGCACCTTCTTGGGGGGGCGGGAGTACAACGAGCAGTACTTC. This sequence encodes CASTFLGGREYNEQYF.

The V gene is TRBV6-1, the J gene TRBJ1-2, with D uncertain. V was cut by 7 bases and J by 4 bases, with 13 bases left in between. The CDR3 length is 13 residues. The germline V gene has CDR1 MNHNS and CDR2 SASEGT. Written as DNA, the CDR3 is TGTGCCAGCACACTCTCCACTCCCTATGGCTACACCTTC. Translated, it gives CASTLSTPYGYTF.

The chain is built from TRBV2 and TRBJ2-4, with D perhaps TRBD2 (5 bases). This CDR3 region has 14 residues. Per germline, CDR1 SNHLY and CDR2 FYNNEI. Trimming removed 7 bases at V and 5 bases at J, with 15 bases between. CDR3 region: CASMRSLGENIQYF. The CDR3 nucleotides are TGTGCCAGCATGAGATCACTAGGAGAAAACATTCAGTACTTC.

The chain links TRBV6-5 to TRBJ2-7; 7 nucleotides agree with TRBD1. The V segment lost 5 bases and the J segment 4 bases; nucleotides outside the gene matches: 5. Germline-derived CDR1 and CDR2 are MNHEY and SVGAGI. The CDR3 sequence is 13 residues long. CDR3 bases: TGTGCCAGCAGTAGACAGGGTCCGTACGAGCAGTACTTC. This gives the protein CASSRQGPYEQYF.

The chain uses TRBV30 and TRBJ2-5; D gene unclear. Germline V CDR1 and CDR2: GTSNPN, SVGIG (reference sequence). V was trimmed by 4 bases and J by 0 bases, leaving 3 bases between them. The CDR3 covers 11 residues. CDR3 in amino acids: CAWNNQETQYF. CDR3 in DNA: TGTGCCTGGAATAACCAAGAGACCCAGTACTTC.

This chain uses TRBV19 with TRBJ2-7; D is uncertain. V was shortened by 2 bases and J by 0 bases, with 11 bases between the two germline ends. The germline gives CDR1 LNHDA, CDR2 SQIVND (reference sequence). This CDR3 spans 15 amino acids. CDR3 in DNA: TGTGCCAGTAGTATACTGGGCGCGAGCTCCTACGAGCAGTACTTC. This codes for CASSILGASSYEQYF.

In its sample, this clone was seen many times. The chain joins TRBV5-4 to TRBJ2-1; D perhaps matches TRBD2 (5 bases). Per the germline V gene, CDR1 is SGHNT and CDR2 is YYREEE (reference sequence). V was clipped by 2 bases and J by 6 bases, with 18 bases between them. CDR3 size: 16 residues. CDR3: CASSFSRVRSANEQFF. For the CDR3, the DNA is TGTGCCAGCAGCTTTTCGAGGGTTCGGTCCGCCAATGAGCAGTTCTTC. Using reference TRBV5-4 and TRBJ2-1 for the parts outside the CDR3, the full variable domain is ETGVTQSPTHLIKTRGQQVTLRCSSQSGHNTVSWYQQALGQGPQFIFQYYREEENGRGNFPPRFSGLQFPNYSSELNVNALELDDSALYLCASSFSRVRSANEQFFGPGTRLTVL.

The rearrangement links TRBV4-1 to TRBJ1-1; D is unresolved. V was clipped by 3 bases and J by 2 bases, with 13 bases between them. This CDR3 contains 15 residues. Germline-derived CDR1 and CDR2 are MGHRA and YSYEKL. The CDR3 spells CASSHDPFENTEAFF. The CDR3 DNA is TGCGCCAGCAGCCACGACCCATTTGAAAACACTGAAGCTTTCTTT.

This clone was seen a few times. The chain employs TRBV2 and TRBJ2-1; D is perhaps TRBD1 or TRBD2 (5 bases each). The CDR3 is 15 residues long. Trimming cost V 4 bases and J 9 bases, with 19 bases left between them. CDR1 and CDR2 (germline): SNHLY, FYNNEI. The CDR3 loop reads CASSASSGSGREQFF. The CDR3 DNA reads as TGTGCCAGCAGTGCTTCTAGTGGTTCGGGGCGTGAGCAGTTCTTC.

The chain uses TRBV5-4 and TRBJ2-1; the D gene is possibly TRBD2 (6 bases). V lost 4 bases and J lost 10, with 18 bases in between. Germline values: CDR1 SGHNT, CDR2 YYREEE (reference sequence). This CDR3 region has 14 residues. CDR3 nucleotides: TGTGCCAGCAGCCCCTCGGCGGGGAGTGGGGAGCAGTTCTTC. Encoded protein: CASSPSAGSGEQFF.

The rearrangement joins TRBV19 to TRBJ2-2, with TRBD1 matching over 11 bases. Germline V gene data show CDR1 as LNHDA and CDR2 as SQIVND (reference sequence). CDR3 length: 16 residues. V dropped 6 bases and J dropped 3; count of bases not matched to a gene: 6. Here the CDR3 reads CASRMPGQGDTGELFF. CDR3 bases: TGTGCCAGTAGGATGCCGGGACAGGGGGACACCGGGGAGCTGTTTTTT. Full variable domain (remainder filled in from reference TRBV19 and TRBJ2-2): DGGITQSPKYLFRKEGQNVTLSCEQNLNHDAMYWYRQDPGQGLRLIYYSQIVNDFQKGDIAEGYSVSREKKESFPLTVTSAQKNPTAFYLCASRMPGQGDTGELFFGEGSRLTVL.

The V and J genes are TRBV10-3 and TRBJ1-2; D call uncertain. Trimming took 8 bases from V and 0 from J, leaving 13 bases between them. The CDR3 is made up of 14 amino acids. Germline V lookup: CDR1 ENHRY, CDR2 SYGVKD. Here the CDR3 reads CAIYPGPPNYGYTF. The CDR3 nucleotides read TGTGCCATCTACCCCGGCCCGCCTAACTATGGCTACACCTTC.

The chain uses TRBV28 and TRBJ2-7; D gene unclear. The CDR3 sequence is 15 residues long. With 6 bases removed from V and 0 bases from J, the gap between germline ends came to 15 bases. Per the germline V gene, CDR1 is MDHEN and CDR2 is SYDVKM. The CDR3 spells CASRRSRTASYEQYF. DNA for the CDR3: TGTGCCAGCAGGCGTTCCCGGACCGCCTCCTACGAGCAGTACTTC.

The rearrangement uses TRBV4-3 and TRBJ2-2, with D unresolved. This CDR3 is 14 amino acids long. The germline V gene encodes CDR1 LGHNA and CDR2 YSLEER. Trimming took off 4 bases at V and 1 base at J, with 7 bases between the two ends. The CDR3 bases are TGCGCCAGCAGCCTTAGACTGAACACCGGGGAGCTGTTTTTT. As protein: CASSLRLNTGELFF.

This clone was seen once. The chain employs TRBV5-1 and TRBJ2-5; D may be TRBD2 (7 bases). CDR1 and CDR2 (germline): SGHRS, YFSETQ. Deletions cut 1 base from V and 5 bases from J, with 12 bases between. There are 14 residues in the CDR3. DNA for the CDR3: TGCGCCAGCAGCTTGCCAGGGGAGGGGGAGACCCAGTACTTC. The encoded protein is CASSLPGEGETQYF.

The chain combines TRBV29-1 with TRBJ2-3; D perhaps matches TRBD2 (5 bases). The CDR3 is 14 residues long. Looked up from germline, CDR1 is SQVTM and CDR2 is ANQGSEA. With 7 bases removed from V and 0 bases from J, the gap between germline ends came to 14 bases. As DNA, the CDR3 is TGCAGCGGGGAATCCGGGATAAGCACAGATACGCAGTATTTT. Residues: CSGESGISTDTQYF.

The chain links TRBV28 to TRBJ1-5; D possibly corresponds to TRBD1 (6 bases). The germline gives CDR1 MDHEN, CDR2 SYDVKM. This CDR3 spans 14 amino acids. V was pared by 8 bases and J by 8 bases, with 19 bases between. CDR3 loop: CASGKVGQIEPQHF. CDR3 nucleotides: TGTGCCAGCGGAAAGGTGGGACAAATTGAGCCCCAGCATTTT.

The chain recombines TRBV4-1 with TRBJ1-3; D remains unclear. The germline V gene has CDR1 MGHRA and CDR2 YSYEKL. Trimming removed 3 bases from V and 0 bases from J, with 12 bases in between. The CDR3 is 16 residues long. The CDR3, as DNA: TGCGCCAGCAGCCAGACTCCACGGACCTCTGGAAACACCATATATTTT. This sequence encodes CASSQTPRTSGNTIYF.

This clone was observed at least ten times. The J gene is TRBJ2-7, the V gene TRBV7-9; 8 bases are a match to TRBD1. J was trimmed by 5 bases and V by 5 bases; bases with no gene match: 5. Germline values: CDR1 SEHNR, CDR2 FQNEAQ (reference sequence). CDR3 length: 13 amino acids. CDR3 nucleotides: TGTGCCAGCAGCCCGGGACAGGCCGACGAGCAGTACTTC. Protein sequence: CASSPGQADEQYF.

The sample holds a few counts of this clone. V and J are TRBV7-8 and TRBJ2-2, with 8 bases aligning to TRBD2. The CDR3 has 15 amino acids. Per the germline V gene, CDR1 is SGHVS and CDR2 is FQNEAQ. V trimming: 5 bases; J trimming: 4 bases; junction bases outside the gene matches: 6. The CDR3 spells CASSQAGERTGELFF. As DNA, the CDR3 is TGTGCCAGCAGCCAAGCGGGAGAGCGCACCGGGGAGCTGTTTTTT.

V usage is TRBV30 and J usage is TRBJ2-2, with D tentatively TRBD1 (6 bases). CDR1 is GTSNPN and CDR2 is SVGIG in the germline V gene (reference sequence). Trimming removed 2 bases from V and 5 bases from J, with 18 bases in between. This CDR3 is 16 amino acids long. The CDR3 DNA is TGTGCCTGGAGTTCCTTACAGGGTCAAGGGACCGGGGAGCTGTTTTTT. Protein product: CAWSSLQGQGTGELFF.

V and J are TRBV21-1 and TRBJ2-1. TRBV21-1 is an annotated pseudogene. The CDR3 loop spans 15 amino acids. The CDR3 here is CVSSKGVGTYNEQFF. CDR3 nucleotide sequence: TGTGTCAGCAGCAAAGGTGTCGGAACCTACAATGAGCAGTTCTTC.

CDR3 sequence reads: CASSSPGYRNTEAFF. DNA of the CDR3: TGTGCCAGCAGCTCGCCGGGGTATAGGAACACTGAAGCTTTCTTT. V and J are TRBV7-9 and TRBJ1-1, with D unresolved. The CDR3 runs to 15 residues. Germline-derived CDR1 and CDR2 are SEHNR and FQNEAQ (reference sequence). V was cut by 4 bases and J by 1 base, with 13 bases left in between.

Note on this clone: Other nucleotide sequences from this sample produce the same CDR3. This chain connects TRBV28 to TRBJ1-2; D may be TRBD1 (6 bases). V was pared by 2 bases and J by 3 bases, with 13 bases between. The germline V gene has CDR1 MDHEN and CDR2 SYDVKM. There are 15 residues in the CDR3. The CDR3 reads CASSLSAGGDYGYTF. The CDR3 bases are TGTGCCAGCAGTTTAAGTGCCGGGGGCGACTATGGCTACACCTTC.